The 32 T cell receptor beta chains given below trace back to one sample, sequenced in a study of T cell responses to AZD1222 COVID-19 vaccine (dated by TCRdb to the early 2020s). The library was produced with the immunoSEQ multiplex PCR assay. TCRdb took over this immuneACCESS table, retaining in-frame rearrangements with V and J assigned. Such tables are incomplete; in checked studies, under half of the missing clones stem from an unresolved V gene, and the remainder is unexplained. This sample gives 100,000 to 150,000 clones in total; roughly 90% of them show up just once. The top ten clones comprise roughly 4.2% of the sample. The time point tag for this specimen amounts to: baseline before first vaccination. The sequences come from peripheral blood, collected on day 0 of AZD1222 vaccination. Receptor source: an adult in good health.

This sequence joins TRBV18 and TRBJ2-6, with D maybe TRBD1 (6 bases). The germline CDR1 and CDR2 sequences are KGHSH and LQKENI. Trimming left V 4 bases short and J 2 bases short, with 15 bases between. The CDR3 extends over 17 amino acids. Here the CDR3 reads CASSLLTGRTGANVLTF. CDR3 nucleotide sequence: TGTGCCAGCTCACTATTGACAGGTCGTACTGGGGCCAACGTCCTGACTTTC.

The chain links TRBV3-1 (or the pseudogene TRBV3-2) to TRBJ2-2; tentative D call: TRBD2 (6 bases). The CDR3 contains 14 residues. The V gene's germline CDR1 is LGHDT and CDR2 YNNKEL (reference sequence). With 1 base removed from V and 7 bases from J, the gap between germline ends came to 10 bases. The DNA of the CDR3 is TGTGCCAGCAGCCAAGGGGACTGGGGCGGGGAGCTGTTTTTT. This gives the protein CASSQGDWGGELFF.

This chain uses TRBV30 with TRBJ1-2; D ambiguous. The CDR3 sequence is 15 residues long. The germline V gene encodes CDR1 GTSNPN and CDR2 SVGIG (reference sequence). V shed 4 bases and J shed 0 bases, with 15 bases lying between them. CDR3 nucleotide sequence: TGTGCCTGGACCAAGCTCCGGAGGTCTAACTATGGCTACACCTTC. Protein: CAWTKLRRSNYGYTF.

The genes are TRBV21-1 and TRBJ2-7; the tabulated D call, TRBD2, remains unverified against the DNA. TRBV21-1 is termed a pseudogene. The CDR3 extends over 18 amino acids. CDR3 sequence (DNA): TGTGCCAGCAGCAAAGTAAGCGGGACAAGGGGGTTCTCCTACGAGCAGTACTTC. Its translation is CASSKVSGTRGFSYEQYF.

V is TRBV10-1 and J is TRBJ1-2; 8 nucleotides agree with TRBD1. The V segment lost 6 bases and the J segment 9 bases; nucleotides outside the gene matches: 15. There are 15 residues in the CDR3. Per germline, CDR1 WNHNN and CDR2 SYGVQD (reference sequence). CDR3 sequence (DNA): TGCGCCAGCAGGAACCGGACCAGGACAGGGCTTTGCTACACCTTC. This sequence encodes CASRNRTRTGLCYTF.

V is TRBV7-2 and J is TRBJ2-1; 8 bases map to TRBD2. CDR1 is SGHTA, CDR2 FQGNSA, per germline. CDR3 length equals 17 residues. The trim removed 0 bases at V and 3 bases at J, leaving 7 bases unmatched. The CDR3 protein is CASSLAPSGTSYNEQFF. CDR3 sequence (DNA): TGTGCCAGCAGCTTAGCCCCTTCCGGGACTAGCTACAATGAGCAGTTCTTC. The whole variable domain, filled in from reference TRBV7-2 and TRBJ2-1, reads GAGVSQSPSNKVTEKGKDVELRCDPISGHTALYWYRQSLGQGLEFLIYFQGNSAPDKSGLPSDRFSAERTGGSVSTLTIQRTQQEDSAVYLCASSLAPSGTSYNEQFFGPGTRLTVL.

Written as DNA, the CDR3 is TGTGCCAGTAGAGTGGTCGGTAGCAGAGAGCAGTTCTTC. This codes for CASRVVGSREQFF. The chain links TRBV19 to TRBJ2-1, with D unresolved. The V end was cut by 6 bases, the J end by 10 bases, with 16 bases between. The CDR3 is made up of 13 amino acids. From germline, CDR1 is LNHDA and CDR2 SQIVND (reference sequence).

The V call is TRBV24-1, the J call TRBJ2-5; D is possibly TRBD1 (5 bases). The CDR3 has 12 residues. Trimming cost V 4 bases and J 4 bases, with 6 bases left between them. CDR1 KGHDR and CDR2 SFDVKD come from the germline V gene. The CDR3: CATSDTGETQYF. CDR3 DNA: TGTGCCACCAGTGACACAGGAGAGACCCAGTACTTC.

The CDR3 DNA reads TGTGCCAGCTCCCAAGGTGGGACCGATGAAGCTTTCTTT. This gives the protein CASSQGGTDEAFF. V is TRBV18 and J is TRBJ1-1; D possibly corresponds to TRBD1 (5 bases). Germline CDR1 KGHSH, CDR2 LQKENI. Between the trimmed V and J ends, which lost 6 bases and 7 bases, there was a span of 15 bases. CDR3 size: 13 residues.

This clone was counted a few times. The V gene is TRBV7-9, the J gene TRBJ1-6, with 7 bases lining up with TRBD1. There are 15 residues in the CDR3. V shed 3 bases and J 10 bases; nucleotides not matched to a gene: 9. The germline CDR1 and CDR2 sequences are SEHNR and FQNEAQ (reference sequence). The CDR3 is CASSFLIGGASPLHF. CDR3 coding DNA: TGTGCCAGCAGCTTCCTGATAGGGGGCGCCTCACCCCTCCACTTT.

The chain's CDR3 is CASSLTSGGAGEQFF. CDR3 in DNA: TGTGCCAGCAGCCTAACTAGCGGGGGGGCCGGGGAGCAGTTCTTC. V and J are TRBV6-6 and TRBJ2-1, with TRBD2 matching over 13 bases. V was clipped by 6 bases and J by 10 bases; unmatched bases: 9. CDR1 is MNHNY, CDR2 SVGAGI, per germline (reference sequence). This CDR3 region has 15 residues.

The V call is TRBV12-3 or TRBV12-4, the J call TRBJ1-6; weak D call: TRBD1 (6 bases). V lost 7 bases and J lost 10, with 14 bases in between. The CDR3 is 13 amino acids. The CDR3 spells CASTQTGSSPLHF. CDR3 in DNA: TGTGCCAGCACCCAAACAGGGTCATCACCCCTCCACTTT.

CDR3 in amino acids: CASSIGTVVHEQYF. CDR3 DNA sequence: TGCGCCAGCAGTATTGGGACAGTAGTCCACGAGCAGTACTTC. This chain joins TRBV5-1 and TRBJ2-7; 7 bases map to TRBD1. V gave up 5 bases and J gave up 5 bases; unmatched junction bases: 10. The CDR3 extends over 14 amino acids. Germline loops: CDR1 SGHRS, CDR2 YFSETQ.

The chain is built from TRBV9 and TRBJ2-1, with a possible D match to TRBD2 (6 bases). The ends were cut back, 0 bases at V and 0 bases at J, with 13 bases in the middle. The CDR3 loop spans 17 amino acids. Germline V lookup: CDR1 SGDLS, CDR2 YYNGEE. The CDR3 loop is CASSVAGTRSSYNEQFF. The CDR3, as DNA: TGTGCCAGCAGCGTAGCCGGGACTCGGAGCTCCTACAATGAGCAGTTCTTC.

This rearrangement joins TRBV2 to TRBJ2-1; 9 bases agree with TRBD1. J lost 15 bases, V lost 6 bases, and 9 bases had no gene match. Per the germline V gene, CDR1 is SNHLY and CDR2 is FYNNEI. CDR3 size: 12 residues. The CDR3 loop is CASSLTRDRVFF. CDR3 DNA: TGTGCCAGCAGCCTCACCCGGGACAGGGTGTTCTTC.

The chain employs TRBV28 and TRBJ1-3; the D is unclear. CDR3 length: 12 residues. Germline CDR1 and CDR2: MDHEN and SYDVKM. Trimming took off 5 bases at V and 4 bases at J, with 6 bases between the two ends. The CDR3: CASSVQGNTIYF. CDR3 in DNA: TGTGCCAGCAGTGTACAGGGAAACACCATATATTTT.

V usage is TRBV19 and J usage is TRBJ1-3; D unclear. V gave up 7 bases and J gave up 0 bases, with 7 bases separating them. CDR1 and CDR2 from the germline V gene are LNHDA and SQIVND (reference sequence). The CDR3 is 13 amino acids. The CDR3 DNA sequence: TGTGCCAGTAAAACAAACTCTGGAAACACCATATATTTT. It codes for CASKTNSGNTIYF.

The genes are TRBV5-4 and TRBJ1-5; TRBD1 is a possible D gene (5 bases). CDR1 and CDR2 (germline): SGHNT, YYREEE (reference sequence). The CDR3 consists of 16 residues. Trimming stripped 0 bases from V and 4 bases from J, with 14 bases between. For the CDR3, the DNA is TGTGCCAGCAGCTTGGGGGGGACTCCCGGGAATCAGCCCCAGCATTTT. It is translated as CASSLGGTPGNQPQHF.

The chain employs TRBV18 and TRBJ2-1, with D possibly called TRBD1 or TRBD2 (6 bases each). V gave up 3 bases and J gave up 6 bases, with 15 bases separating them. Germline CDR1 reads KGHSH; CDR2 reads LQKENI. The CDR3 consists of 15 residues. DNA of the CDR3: TGTGCCAGCTCACCGGCGGGACAACGCCTCAATGAGCAGTTCTTC. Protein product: CASSPAGQRLNEQFF.

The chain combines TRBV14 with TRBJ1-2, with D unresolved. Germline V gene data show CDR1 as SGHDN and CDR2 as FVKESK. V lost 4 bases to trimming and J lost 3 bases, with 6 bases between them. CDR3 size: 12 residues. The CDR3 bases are TGTGCCAGCAGCCCCGGATACTATGGCTACACCTTC. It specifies CASSPGYYGYTF.

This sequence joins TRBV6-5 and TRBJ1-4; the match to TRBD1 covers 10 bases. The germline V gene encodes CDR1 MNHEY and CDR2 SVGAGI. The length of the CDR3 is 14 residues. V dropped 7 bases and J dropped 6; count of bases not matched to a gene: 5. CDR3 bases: TGTGCCAGCAACTCCGGGACAGGGGATGAAAAACTGTTTTTT. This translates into CASNSGTGDEKLFF.

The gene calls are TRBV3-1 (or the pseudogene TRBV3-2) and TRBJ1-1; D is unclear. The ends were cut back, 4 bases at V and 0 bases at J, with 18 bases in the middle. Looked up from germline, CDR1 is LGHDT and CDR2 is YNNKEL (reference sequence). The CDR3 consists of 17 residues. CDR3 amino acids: CASSRADSATMNTEAFF. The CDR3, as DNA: TGTGCCAGCAGCCGAGCTGATTCAGCTACAATGAACACTGAAGCTTTCTTT.

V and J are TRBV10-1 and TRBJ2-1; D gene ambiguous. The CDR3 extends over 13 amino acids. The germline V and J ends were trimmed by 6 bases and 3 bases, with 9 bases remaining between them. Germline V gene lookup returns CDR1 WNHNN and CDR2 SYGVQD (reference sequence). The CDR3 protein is CASSLDGYNEQFF. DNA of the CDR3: TGCGCCAGCAGCTTGGACGGCTACAATGAGCAGTTCTTC.

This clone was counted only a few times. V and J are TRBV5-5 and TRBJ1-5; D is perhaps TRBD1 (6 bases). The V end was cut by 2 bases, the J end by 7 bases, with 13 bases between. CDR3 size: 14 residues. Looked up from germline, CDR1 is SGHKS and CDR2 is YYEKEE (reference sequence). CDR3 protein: CASSLEGGGQPQHF. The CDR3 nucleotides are TGTGCCAGCAGCTTAGAGGGGGGAGGCCAGCCCCAGCATTTT.

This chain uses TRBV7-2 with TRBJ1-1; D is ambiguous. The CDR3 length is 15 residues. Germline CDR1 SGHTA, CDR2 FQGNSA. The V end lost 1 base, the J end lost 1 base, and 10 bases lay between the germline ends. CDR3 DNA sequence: TGTGCCAGCAGCTTAGTAGTTGTAACGAACACTGAAGCTTTCTTT. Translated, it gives CASSLVVVTNTEAFF.

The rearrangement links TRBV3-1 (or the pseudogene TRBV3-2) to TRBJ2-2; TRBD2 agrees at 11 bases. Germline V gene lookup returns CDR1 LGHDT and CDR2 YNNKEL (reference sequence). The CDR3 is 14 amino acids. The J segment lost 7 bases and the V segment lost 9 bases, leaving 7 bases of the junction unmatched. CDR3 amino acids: CASTSGSWDGELFF. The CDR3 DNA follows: TGTGCCAGTACTAGCGGGAGTTGGGACGGGGAGCTGTTTTTT.

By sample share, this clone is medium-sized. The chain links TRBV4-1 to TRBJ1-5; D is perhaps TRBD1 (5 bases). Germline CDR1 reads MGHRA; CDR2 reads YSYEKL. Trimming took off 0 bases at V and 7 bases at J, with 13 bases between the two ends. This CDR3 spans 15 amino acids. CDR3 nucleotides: TGCGCCAGCAGCCAAGAGCGCAGGGAGTACCAGCCCCAGCATTTT. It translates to CASSQERREYQPQHF.

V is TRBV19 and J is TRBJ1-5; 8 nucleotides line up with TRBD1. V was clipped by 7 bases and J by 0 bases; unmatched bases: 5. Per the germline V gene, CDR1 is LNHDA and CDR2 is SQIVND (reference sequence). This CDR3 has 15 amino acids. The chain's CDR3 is CASTSDRASNQPQHF. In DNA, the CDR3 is TGTGCCAGTACCTCGGACAGGGCTAGCAATCAGCCCCAGCATTTT.

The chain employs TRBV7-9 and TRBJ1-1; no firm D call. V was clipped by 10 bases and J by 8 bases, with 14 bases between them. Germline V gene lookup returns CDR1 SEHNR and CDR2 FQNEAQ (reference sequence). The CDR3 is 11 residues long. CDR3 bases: TGTGCCACCGAAGCCCGGGTAGAAGCTTTCTTT. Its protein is CATEARVEAFF.

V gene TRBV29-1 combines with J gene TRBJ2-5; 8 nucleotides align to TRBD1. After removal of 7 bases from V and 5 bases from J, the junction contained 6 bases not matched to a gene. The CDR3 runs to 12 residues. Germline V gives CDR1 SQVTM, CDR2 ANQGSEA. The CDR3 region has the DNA TGCAGCGCCGGACAGGGCCGCGAGACCCAGTACTTC. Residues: CSAGQGRETQYF.

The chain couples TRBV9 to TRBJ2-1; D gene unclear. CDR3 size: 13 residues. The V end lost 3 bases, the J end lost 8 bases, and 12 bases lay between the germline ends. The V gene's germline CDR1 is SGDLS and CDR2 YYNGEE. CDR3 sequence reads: CASSGWGRDEQFF. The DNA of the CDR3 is TGTGCCAGCAGCGGCTGGGGTAGAGATGAGCAGTTCTTC.

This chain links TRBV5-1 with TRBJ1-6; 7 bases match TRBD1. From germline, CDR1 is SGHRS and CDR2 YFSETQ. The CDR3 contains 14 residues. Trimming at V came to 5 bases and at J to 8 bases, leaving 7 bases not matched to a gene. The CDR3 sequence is CASRVGQGDSPLHF. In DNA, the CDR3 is TGCGCCAGCAGGGTGGGGCAGGGGGATTCACCCCTCCACTTT.